Listed below are T cell receptor beta chains from one sample, sequenced in a study of beta chain features in type 1 diabetes. Profiled with immunoSEQ multiplex PCR; TCRdb holds only in-frame clones, not every one. The profile shows about 930,000 clones, around a sixth of them singletons. Sequenced input: naive CD4+ T cells from blood. All receptors come from a woman between 18 and 29 years old in good health. The CDR3 runs from the conserved cysteine through the conserved F or W. Each record gives: D gene, clone size, J gene, V gene, CDR3 DNA, CDR3 protein. A D gene is named only where the DNA matches it firmly. Clone size appears in some rows only: once, few, many, or a class for an expanded clone.

TRBD1	few	TRBJ2-4	TRBV19	TGTGCCAGTAGTATATTGGCAGGGGGAAAAAACATTCAGTACTTC	CASSILAGGKNIQYF
NA	NA	TRBJ2-1	TRBV28	TGTGCCAGCCAACGGGGCGGTGTTTACAATGAGCAGTTCTTC	CASQRGGVYNEQFF
TRBD2	few	TRBJ2-1	TRBV15	TGTGCCACCAGCACGGGGCCGGGTAGCGGGGCCAATGAGCAGTTCTTC	CATSTGPGSGANEQFF
NA	few	TRBJ2-7	TRBV6-1	TGTGCCAGCAGTCGCAGGGAAAGCTCCTACGAGCAGTACTTC	CASSRRESSYEQYF
NA	NA	TRBJ2-3	TRBV4-2	TGTGCCAGCAGCCAAGTCACAGCAATACAGGGAACGCAGTATTTT	CASSQVTAIQGTQYF
NA	few	TRBJ2-7	TRBV19	TGTGCCAGTAGGGGGACAATGAGCGAGCAGTACTTC	CASRGTMSEQYF
NA	NA	TRBJ2-1	TRBV6-6	TGTGCCAGCAGTTACGACTCTTACAATGAGCAGTTCTTC	CASSYDSYNEQFF
TRBD1	NA	TRBJ2-3	TRBV4-3	TGCGCCAGCAGCCCGCAGGACAGGGAATCAGATACGCAGTATTTT	CASSPQDRESDTQYF
NA	NA	TRBJ1-4	TRBV6-5	TGTGCCAGCAGTTCCTTCGGGACATCGAGAGAGAAACTGTTTTTT	CASSSFGTSREKLFF
NA	few	TRBJ1-5	TRBV10-3	TGTGCCATCAGTAAAGGACTTCTTAGCAATCAGCCCCAGCATTTT	CAISKGLLSNQPQHF
TRBD2	few	TRBJ2-3	TRBV6-4	TGTGCCAGCAGTGATCGGGGGAGGGCCGATACAGATACGCAGTATTTT	CASSDRGRADTDTQYF